The rows below give T cell receptor beta chains drawn from one sample of a study of OX40 agonist ivuxolimab in advanced cancers. TCRdb keeps only in-frame clones here, not all; method: immunoSEQ multiplex PCR. The sample records over 40,000 clones, about 85% being singletons. The sample here was CD4+ or CD8+ T cells sorted from blood, taken in a trial of the OX40 agonist ivuxolimab. The receptors were sampled from an adult with an advanced solid tumor such as melanoma, head and neck, liver or kidney cancer. CDR3s include the opening cysteine and the closing phenylalanine or tryptophan. A D gene is named only where the DNA matches it firmly. Only some rows state a clone size, as once, few, many or a class for expanded clones.

TRBV7-2	15	.	TRBJ2-7	.	CASSINGPTGYEQYF	TGTGCCAGCAGCATAAACGGCCCAACCGGCTACGAGCAGTACTTC
TRBV5-4	12	.	TRBJ2-5	.	CATRAYQETQYF	TGTGCCACGCGGGCGTACCAAGAGACCCAGTACTTC
TRBV10-2	15	.	TRBJ1-3	.	CASSRGADSGNTIYF	TGCGCCAGCAGTCGGGGGGCAGACTCTGGAAACACCATATATTTT
TRBV7-2	15	.	TRBJ2-1	.	CASSLRGTPQDEQFF	TGTGCCAGCAGCTTACGGGGAACTCCTCAGGATGAGCAGTTCTTC
TRBV28	14	.	TRBJ1-4	.	CASSPSYNNEKLFF	TGTGCCAGCAGTCCATCTTACAATAATGAAAAACTGTTTTTT
TRBV4-1	15	few	TRBJ1-1	TRBD1	CASSHMDREGTEAFF	TGCGCCAGCAGCCACATGGACAGGGAAGGCACTGAAGCTTTCTTT
TRBV4-3	15	.	TRBJ2-3	TRBD2	CASSQNERESDTQYF	TGCGCCAGCAGTCAAAATGAGCGGGAGTCAGATACGCAGTATTTT
TRBV5-4	15	.	TRBJ2-7	.	CASSSRGSTIYEQYF	TGTGCCAGCAGCTCCAGGGGCTCCACTATCTACGAGCAGTACTTC
TRBV11-3	15	.	TRBJ1-1	.	CASSPGEALNTEAFF	TGTGCCAGCAGCCCCGGTGAGGCCTTGAACACTGAAGCTTTCTTT
TRBV7-2	13	.	TRBJ2-1	.	CASSSYRKGEQFF	TGTGCCAGCAGTTCTTATCGTAAGGGGGAGCAGTTCTTC
TRBV30	13	.	TRBJ1-1	.	CAWRGNMNTEAFF	TGTGCCTGGAGAGGGAATATGAACACTGAAGCTTTCTTT
TRBV27	18	.	TRBJ2-7	TRBD1	CASRMLPPRTGGTYEQYF	TGTGCCAGCAGAATGCTTCCCCCACGGACAGGGGGAACCTACGAGCAGTACTTC
TRBV4-3	17	.	TRBJ2-1	TRBD2	CASSQDPSGSSYNEQFF	TGCGCCAGCAGCCAAGATCCTAGCGGGAGCTCCTACAATGAGCAGTTCTTC
TRBV14	16	.	TRBJ1-4	.	CASSQVFSSTNEKLFF	TGTGCCAGCAGCCAAGTATTCAGTTCAACTAATGAAAAACTGTTTTTT